The entry that follows covers one T cell receptor (beta chain) sequence. PCR was performed a second time for 7 to 11 cycles using a sample-barcoded 5' primer and a J-beta primer mix. TCRdb re-called the 5' RACE reads through MiXCR, storing one row per CDR3 protein. Here the sample spans around 1.5 million distinct CDR3 sequences, 59% being singletons. This sample is part of a study of blood T cells in healthy people across ages. Germline V gene data show CDR1 as SQVTM and CDR2 as ANQGSEA. The CDR3 is made up of 12 amino acids. This receptor was taken from a man younger than 30 in good health. This chain connects TRBV29-1 to TRBJ1-2, with 7 positions matching TRBD1. The specimen sequenced was blood. The CDR3 bases are TGCACTGCCCACAGGGGTGTAAGAGGCTACACCTTC. Its translation: CTAHRGVRGYTF.